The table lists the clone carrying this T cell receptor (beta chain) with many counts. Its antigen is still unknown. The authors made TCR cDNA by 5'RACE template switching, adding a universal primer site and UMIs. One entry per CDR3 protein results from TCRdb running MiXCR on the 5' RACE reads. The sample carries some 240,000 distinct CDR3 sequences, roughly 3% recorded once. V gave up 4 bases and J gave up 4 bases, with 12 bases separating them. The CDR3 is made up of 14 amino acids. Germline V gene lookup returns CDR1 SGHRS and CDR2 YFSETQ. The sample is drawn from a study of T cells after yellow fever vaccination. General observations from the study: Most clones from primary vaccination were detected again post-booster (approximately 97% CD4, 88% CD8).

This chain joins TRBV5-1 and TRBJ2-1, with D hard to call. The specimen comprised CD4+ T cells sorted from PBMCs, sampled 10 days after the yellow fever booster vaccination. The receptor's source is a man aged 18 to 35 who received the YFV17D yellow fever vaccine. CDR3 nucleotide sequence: TGCGCCAGCAGCCTTGAGATACCTTACAATGAGCAGTTCTTC. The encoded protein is CASSLEIPYNEQFF.